These 28 T cell receptor beta chains originate from one sample sequenced in a study of blood T cell repertoires in COVID-19. Using immunoSEQ multiplex PCR, the repertoire was profiled, and TCRdb retains in-frame clones only, with some absent. The sample consists of fewer than 200,000 clones, 75% to 90% of them appearing once. The sequencing sample was made of peripheral blood. The receptors stem from a woman aged 55-75 years with acute or convalescent COVID-19.

This clone was detected only a few times. V usage is TRBV6-5 and J usage is TRBJ1-2; 7 bases map to TRBD1. J was trimmed by 1 base and V by 7 bases; bases with no gene match: 3. This CDR3 has 13 residues. Germline loops: CDR1 MNHEY, CDR2 SVGAGI. CDR3 in DNA: TGTGCCAGCACCGACAGGGTTAACTATGGCTACACCTTC. Amino acids: CASTDRVNYGYTF.

The rearrangement joins TRBV28 to TRBJ2-7; D gene unclear. The CDR3 is 12 amino acids. V lost 5 bases and J lost 0, with 5 bases in between. Germline-derived CDR1 and CDR2 are MDHEN and SYDVKM. The CDR3 nucleotides are TGTGCCAGCAGTCTGAGCTCCTACGAGCAGTACGTC. Translating gives CASSLSSYEQYV.

The genes are TRBV11-3 and TRBJ1-2; D uncertain. This CDR3 has 16 residues. Germline assignment: CDR1 SGHNT and CDR2 YENEEA. Deletions cut 5 bases from V and 0 bases from J, with 16 bases between. For the CDR3, the DNA is TGTGCCAGCAGCCCCCGTAAAGACAAAGCTAACTATGGCTACACCTTC. As protein: CASSPRKDKANYGYTF.

The rearrangement links TRBV7-2 to TRBJ1-1; TRBD1 agrees at 7 bases. This CDR3 is built from 16 residues. V gave up 1 base and J gave up 1 base; unmatched junction bases: 6. Germline values: CDR1 SGHTA, CDR2 FQGNSA. This CDR3 is CASSLVGGRANTEAFF. CDR3 DNA: TGTGCCAGCAGCTTAGTAGGGGGCAGGGCGAACACTGAAGCTTTCTTT.

The CDR3 sequence is CASSQSAGYTDTQYF. The CDR3 DNA follows: TGTGCCAGCAGCCAATCAGCAGGTTACACAGATACGCAGTATTTT. This chain joins TRBV16 and TRBJ2-3; D gene unclear. The CDR3 is 15 residues long. Trimming cost V 0 bases and J 2 bases, with 9 bases left between them. Germline CDR1 is KGHSY and CDR2 is FQNENV.

The V and J genes are TRBV5-1 and TRBJ1-1; 8 bases agree with TRBD1. The CDR3 is 15 amino acids. Germline values: CDR1 SGHRS, CDR2 YFSETQ. V shed 4 bases, J shed 4 bases, and the junction held 9 bases outside the gene matches. CDR3: CASSLTDREGTEAFF. In DNA form, the CDR3 reads TGCGCCAGCAGCCTCACGGACAGGGAGGGCACTGAAGCTTTCTTT.

A single count supports this clone. The chain carries TRBV6-5 and TRBJ1-2; 7 bases are a match to TRBD1. Trimming cost V 6 bases and J 7 bases; bases outside gene matches: 11. Germline values: CDR1 MNHEY, CDR2 SVGAGI. The CDR3 consists of 14 residues. In nucleotides, the CDR3 is TGTGCCAGCAGGCGAGGAGGGGGCGAATTTGGCTACACCTTC. Translation gives CASRRGGGEFGYTF.

The chain links TRBV5-1 to TRBJ1-4; possibly TRBD1 for D (6 bases). V dropped 9 bases and J dropped 8 bases, with 20 bases sitting between them. Germline V gives CDR1 SGHRS, CDR2 YFSETQ. The CDR3 has 14 residues. The CDR3 protein is CATKTGREEEKLFF. In nucleotides, the CDR3 is TGCGCCACAAAAACAGGGAGAGAAGAAGAAAAACTGTTTTTT.

The chain joins TRBV12-3 or TRBV12-4 to TRBJ1-1; D gene unclear. V dropped 7 bases and J dropped 6 bases, with 15 bases sitting between them. The CDR3 runs 13 residues. The CDR3, as DNA: TGTGCCAGCACCCCCACGGAGGTTTCTGAAGCTTTCTTT. This translates into CASTPTEVSEAFF.

The chain combines TRBV5-1 with TRBJ1-1, with a tentative D call TRBD1 (6 bases). The CDR3 has 15 residues. Deletions cut 4 bases from V and 4 bases from J, with 17 bases between. Germline V lookup: CDR1 SGHRS, CDR2 YFSETQ. CDR3 amino acids: CASSLQQGRGTEAFF. CDR3 in DNA: TGCGCCAGCAGCCTTCAACAGGGAAGGGGCACTGAAGCTTTCTTT.

This chain uses TRBV15 with TRBJ2-3; weak D call: TRBD2 (5 bases). Germline assignment: CDR1 LNHNV and CDR2 YYDKDF (reference sequence). This CDR3 comprises 15 residues. Deletions cut 0 bases from V and 1 base from J, with 8 bases between. The CDR3 loop reads CATSRDTGGTDTQYF. The CDR3 nucleotides are TGTGCCACCAGCAGAGATACCGGGGGCACAGATACGCAGTATTTT.

The J gene is TRBJ2-7, the V gene TRBV3-1 (or the pseudogene TRBV3-2), with 7 positions matching TRBD2. V trimming: 4 bases; J trimming: 3 bases; junction bases outside the gene matches: 6. Looked up from germline, CDR1 is LGHDT and CDR2 is YNNKEL (reference sequence). The CDR3 extends over 14 amino acids. CDR3 in amino acids: CASSPLAGDYEQYF. The DNA for the CDR3 is TGTGCCAGCAGCCCCCTCGCGGGGGACTACGAGCAGTACTTC.

The chain uses TRBV5-1 and TRBJ2-3; D remains unclear. The V and J ends lost 5 bases and 0 bases respectively, with 13 bases between them. The CDR3 runs 15 residues. Germline V gene sequence: CDR1 SGHRS, CDR2 YFSETQ. The CDR3 nucleotides are TGCGCCAGCAGTCGTGACAAGCATAGCACAGATACGCAGTATTTT. Translating gives CASSRDKHSTDTQYF.

This chain links TRBV29-1 with TRBJ1-1, with unresolved D. Trimming took 4 bases from V and 4 from J, leaving 7 bases between them. CDR1 is SQVTM, CDR2 ANQGSEA, per germline. The CDR3 runs to 11 residues. CDR3 residues: CSVGGFTEAFF. Written as DNA, the CDR3 is TGCAGCGTTGGAGGTTTCACTGAAGCTTTCTTT.

The chain joins TRBV30 to TRBJ1-1; D remains ambiguous. Looked up from germline, CDR1 is GTSNPN and CDR2 is SVGIG (reference sequence). The length of the CDR3 is 13 residues. V was trimmed by 0 bases and J by 1 base, leaving 6 bases between them. CDR3 in amino acids: CAWSVRGNTEAFF. The CDR3 DNA reads as TGTGCCTGGAGTGTCCGGGGGAACACTGAAGCTTTCTTT. The full variable domain, with the rest looked up from reference TRBV30 and TRBJ1-1, is SQTIHQWPATLVQPVGSPLSLECTVEGTSNPNLYWYRQAAGRGLQLLFYSVGIGQISSEVPQNLSASRPQDRQFILSSKKLLLSDSGFYLCAWSVRGNTEAFFGQGTRLTVV.

This chain uses TRBV5-5 with TRBJ1-4; tentative D call: TRBD1 (5 bases). The CDR3 has 15 residues. V lost 5 bases to trimming and J lost 0 bases, with 11 bases between them. Germline CDR1 is SGHKS and CDR2 is YYEKEE (reference sequence). The CDR3 spells CASSRAGPTNEKLFF. Written as DNA, the CDR3 is TGTGCCAGCAGTCGAGCGGGACCAACTAATGAAAAACTGTTTTTT.

The rearrangement links TRBV5-8 to TRBJ2-3; 7 nucleotides agree with TRBD1. CDR3 length: 15 amino acids. Germline CDR1 SGHTS, CDR2 YDEGEE. The V gene end was trimmed by 0 bases and the J gene end by 2 bases; junction bases not matched to a gene: 3. The CDR3 protein is CASSLETGATDTQYF. Here the CDR3 DNA reads TGTGCCAGCAGCTTGGAAACAGGGGCCACAGATACGCAGTATTTT.

The chain recombines TRBV29-1 with TRBJ2-2; possibly TRBD2 for D (5 bases). V was shortened by 4 bases and J by 1 base, with 10 bases between the two germline ends. Per the germline V gene, CDR1 is SQVTM and CDR2 is ANQGSEA. The CDR3 sequence is 14 residues long. The CDR3 DNA reads as TGCAGCGTTGGGGAGACTCTGAACACCGGGGAGCTGTTTTTT. It yields the protein CSVGETLNTGELFF.

For this clone: One end of the junction varies from germline; a read error may be responsible. V gene TRBV19 combines with J gene TRBJ1-2, with D tentatively TRBD1 (6 bases). This CDR3 is 14 amino acids long. Germline V gives CDR1 LNHDA, CDR2 SQIVND (reference sequence). The CDR3 sequence is CARSTGTSVFGYTF. The CDR3 bases are TGTGCCAGGAGTACAGGGACATCGGTGTTCGGCTACACCTTC.

This clone was detected once. The chain uses TRBV19 and TRBJ2-7; TRBD2 matches at 7 bases. Germline CDR1 is LNHDA and CDR2 is SQIVND (reference sequence). The CDR3 runs 13 residues. Unmatched junction bases numbered 0, after V lost 1 base and J lost 3 bases. CDR3 in amino acids: CASSIGGGYEQYV. DNA for the CDR3: TGTGCCAGTAGTATAGGCGGGGGCTACGAGCAGTACGTC.

The chain combines TRBV19 with TRBJ1-1, with unresolved D. The CDR3 runs to 15 residues. V was clipped by 5 bases and J by 2 bases, with 15 bases between them. Germline V gene data show CDR1 as LNHDA and CDR2 as SQIVND (reference sequence). The CDR3 spells CASSPQPEANTEAFF. CDR3 sequence (DNA): TGTGCCAGTAGTCCTCAACCAGAGGCCAACACTGAAGCTTTCTTT.

The rearrangement joins TRBV21-1 to TRBJ2-7; TRBD1 was called by the table and not checked on the DNA. TRBV21-1 is labeled a pseudogene. The CDR3 length is 16 residues. The CDR3 protein is CASRLNRGQSSYEQYV. CDR3 coding DNA: TGTGCCAGCAGATTGAACAGGGGTCAATCCTCCTACGAGCAGTACGTC.

This chain uses TRBV5-1 with TRBJ1-2; a weak D match, TRBD1 (6 bases). V lost 4 bases and J lost 7, with 20 bases in between. Germline CDR1 is SGHRS and CDR2 is YFSETQ. The CDR3 sequence is 15 residues long. CDR3 loop: CASSLGGGGLGGYTF. The CDR3 DNA is TGCGCCAGCAGCCTCGGCGGCGGGGGCTTAGGTGGCTACACCTTC.

Concerning this clone itself: Other DNA sequences from this sample encode an identical CDR3 as well. The rearrangement joins TRBV5-1 to TRBJ2-1; 11 nucleotides line up with TRBD2. The ends lost 1 base at V and 7 bases at J; junction bases unmatched: 4. Germline CDR1 SGHRS, CDR2 YFSETQ. This CDR3 region has 15 residues. CDR3 DNA: TGCGCCAGCAGCTTGTTAGCGGGAGGGGGAAATGAGCAGTTCTTC. Its translation is CASSLLAGGGNEQFF.

This chain connects TRBV28 to TRBJ2-1; D might be TRBD1 (5 bases). With 6 bases removed from V and 3 bases from J, the gap between germline ends came to 12 bases. The CDR3 has 14 residues. Per the germline V gene, CDR1 is MDHEN and CDR2 is SYDVKM. CDR3 sequence reads: CASSIDRIYNEQFF. The DNA for the CDR3 is TGTGCCAGCAGCATCGACAGAATCTACAATGAGCAGTTCTTC.

V usage is TRBV28 and J usage is TRBJ1-2; 9 bases match TRBD1. Germline V gene sequence: CDR1 MDHEN, CDR2 SYDVKM. After removal of 4 bases from V and 2 bases from J, the junction contained 8 bases not matched to a gene. CDR3 size: 16 residues. In nucleotides, the CDR3 is TGTGCCAGCAGTTCGGCGGGACAGGGAAGGAACTATGGCTACACCTTC. Translated, it gives CASSSAGQGRNYGYTF.

V usage is TRBV24-1 and J usage is TRBJ1-1; the D is unclear. V lost 1 base to trimming and J lost 6 bases, with 8 bases between them. The CDR3 runs 13 residues. Germline CDR1 and CDR2: KGHDR and SFDVKD. CDR3 amino acids: CATSDFTGSEAFF. The CDR3 DNA reads as TGTGCCACCAGTGATTTCACGGGATCTGAAGCTTTCTTT.

This chain joins TRBV5-4 and TRBJ1-4; perhaps TRBD1 as D (5 bases). Germline CDR1 SGHNT, CDR2 YYREEE (reference sequence). V gave up 0 bases and J gave up 7 bases, with 10 bases separating them. The CDR3 has 14 residues. The CDR3 loop reads CASSLEGLREKLFF. CDR3 sequence (DNA): TGTGCCAGCAGCTTGGAGGGGCTCCGTGAAAAACTGTTTTTT.